A selection of T cell receptor beta chains follows, all from one sample in a study of tumor-infiltrating lymphocytes in localized non-small cell lung cancer. Data came from immunoSEQ multiplex PCR; TCRdb stores just in-frame clones and leaves some out. Of 17,000 or so clones listed, approximately 79% are singletons. The sequenced material came from lung tumor tissue. Receptor source: a human donor with non-small cell lung cancer. CDR3s include the opening cysteine and the closing phenylalanine or tryptophan. D genes are given only for firm matches. Size is omitted from some rows. Given values are once, few, many or a class for expanded clones.

J: TRBJ1-3
V: TRBV5-5
size: NA
D: NA
CDR3: CASSLTGYGNTIYF
DNA: TGTGCCAGCAGCTTGACAGGGTACGGAAACACCATATATTTT

J: TRBJ1-6
V: TRBV29-1
size: NA
D: TRBD1
CDR3: CSAGDRIRGPLHF
DNA: TGCAGCGCAGGGGACAGGATTCGAGGACCCCTCCACTTT

J: TRBJ1-2
V: TRBV5-6
size: once
D: NA
CDR3: CASSLRGSDYGYTF
DNA: TGTGCCAGCAGCTTGAGGGGTAGCGACTATGGCTACACCTTC

J: TRBJ1-2
V: TRBV7-2
size: once
D: TRBD1
CDR3: CASSSGTGYYGYTF
DNA: TGTGCCAGCAGTTCCGGGACAGGGTACTATGGCTACACCTTC

J: TRBJ2-5
V: TRBV30
size: NA
D: NA
CDR3: CAWRVPQETQYF
DNA: TGTGCCTGGAGAGTACCCCAAGAGACCCAGTACTTC

J: TRBJ1-2
V: TRBV2
size: once
D: NA
CDR3: CASIVDRNGYTF
DNA: TGTGCCAGCATTGTAGACAGGAATGGCTACACCTTC

J: TRBJ1-4
V: TRBV7-2
size: NA
D: NA
CDR3: CASRLGSTNEKLFF
DNA: TGTGCCAGTAGGCTGGGCTCAACTAATGAAAAACTGTTTTTT

J: TRBJ1-4
V: TRBV15
size: NA
D: TRBD1
CDR3: CATRDSGQRHEKLFF
DNA: TGTGCCACCAGAGATTCGGGACAGCGCCATGAAAAACTGTTTTTT

J: TRBJ1-3
V: TRBV14
size: NA
D: NA
CDR3: CASSQVLPWAGNTIYF
DNA: TGTGCCAGCAGCCAAGTTCTTCCCTGGGCTGGAAACACCATATATTTT

J: TRBJ2-6
V: TRBV7-9
size: NA
D: TRBD1
CDR3: CASRALRGHGANVLTF
DNA: TGTGCCAGCAGGGCATTAAGGGGGCATGGGGCCAACGTCCTGACTTTC

J: TRBJ2-1
V: TRBV30
size: NA
D: NA
CDR3: CAWAELLARGSNEQFF
DNA: TGTGCCTGGGCCGAACTTCTAGCGCGGGGTAGCAATGAGCAGTTCTTC

J: TRBJ2-5
V: TRBV7-3
size: NA
D: TRBD2
CDR3: CASSLASGSGETQYF
DNA: TGTGCCAGCAGCTTGGCTAGCGGGAGCGGAGAGACCCAGTACTTC

J: TRBJ1-1
V: TRBV5-1
size: NA
D: NA
CDR3: CASSLRVGGVKFGAEAFF
DNA: TGCGCCAGCAGCTTGAGGGTCGGAGGAGTTAAATTCGGAGCTGAAGCTTTCTTT

J: TRBJ2-3
V: TRBV19
size: NA
D: NA
CDR3: CASSIQGGYSTDTQYF
DNA: TGTGCCAGTAGTATACAGGGGGGTTATAGCACAGATACGCAGTATTTT

J: TRBJ1-2
V: TRBV30
size: NA
D: NA
CDR3: CAWSLGKEEGATWF
DNA: TGTGCCTGGAGTCTTGGGAAGGAAGAAGGGGCTACATGGTTC

J: TRBJ1-1
V: TRBV6-1
size: NA
D: NA
CDR3: CASSSAAGGAEAFF
DNA: TGTGCCAGCAGTAGCGCCGCGGGGGGGGCTGAAGCTTTCTTT

J: TRBJ2-7
V: TRBV5-1
size: NA
D: TRBD2
CDR3: CASSAGLAASYEQYF
DNA: TGCGCCAGCAGCGCCGGACTAGCGGCCTCCTACGAGCAGTACTTC

J: TRBJ1-1
V: TRBV6-5
size: NA
D: TRBD1
CDR3: CASSYSTGRAFF
DNA: TGTGCCAGCAGTTACTCGACAGGGCGAGCTTTCTTT

J: TRBJ2-1
V: TRBV5-6
size: medium-sized
D: TRBD2
CDR3: CASSLPLAERSYNEQFF
DNA: TGTGCCAGCAGCTTGCCCCTAGCGGAGCGATCCTACAATGAGCAGTTCTTC

J: TRBJ2-1
V: TRBV5-1
size: NA
D: NA
CDR3: CASSFRTSSSYNEQFF
DNA: TGCGCCAGCAGCTTCCGGACGTCCAGCTCCTACAATGAGCAGTTCTTC

J: TRBJ2-1
V: TRBV9
size: few
D: TRBD2
CDR3: CASSVTSGGDNEQFF
DNA: TGTGCCAGCAGCGTAACTAGCGGGGGGGATAATGAGCAGTTCTTC

J: TRBJ2-3
V: TRBV18
size: NA
D: NA
CDR3: CASSPGSDTQYF
DNA: TGTGCCAGCTCACCAGGTTCAGATACGCAGTATTTT

J: TRBJ2-6
V: TRBV7-3
size: NA
D: NA
CDR3: CASSDTLSGANVLTF
DNA: TGTGCCAGCAGCGATACACTGTCTGGGGCCAACGTCCTGACTTTC

J: TRBJ2-1
V: TRBV29-1
size: NA
D: NA
CDR3: CSVGQGFYNEQFF
DNA: TGCAGCGTTGGACAAGGCTTCTACAATGAGCAGTTCTTC

J: TRBJ1-5
V: TRBV2
size: NA
D: NA
CDR3: CASSEEGPGSNQPQHF
DNA: TGTGCCAGCAGTGAAGAGGGCCCTGGGAGCAATCAGCCCCAGCATTTT

J: TRBJ2-3
V: TRBV10-3
size: few
D: TRBD2
CDR3: CAIRLTSGTTDTQYF
DNA: TGTGCCATCAGACTGACTAGCGGGACCACAGATACGCAGTATTTT

J: TRBJ2-6
V: TRBV5-1
size: NA
D: NA
CDR3: CASSSDGFFGANVLTF
DNA: TGCGCCAGCAGCTCGGACGGGTTTTTTGGGGCCAACGTCCTGACTTTC

J: TRBJ2-1
V: TRBV11-3
size: NA
D: NA
CDR3: CASSLTPLAEQFF
DNA: TGTGCCAGCAGCTTAACCCCCCTGGCGGAGCAGTTCTTC

J: TRBJ2-3
V: TRBV7-9
size: NA
D: TRBD2
CDR3: CASSIRLAGGSWTDTQYF
DNA: TGTGCCAGCAGCATTCGACTAGCGGGAGGGTCATGGACAGATACGCAGTATTTT

J: TRBJ2-7
V: TRBV5-1
size: NA
D: NA
CDR3: CASSLEDGYEQYF
DNA: TGCGCCAGCAGCTTGGAGGACGGCTACGAGCAGTACTTC

J: TRBJ1-1
V: TRBV14
size: NA
D: NA
CDR3: CASTPDGPAMNTEAFF
DNA: TGTGCCAGCACCCCGGACGGTCCAGCCATGAACACTGAAGCTTTCTTT

J: TRBJ2-7
V: TRBV9
size: NA
D: NA
CDR3: CASSVGPQGNEQYF
DNA: TGTGCCAGCAGCGTTGGCCCGCAGGGGAACGAGCAGTACTTC

J: TRBJ2-7
V: TRBV7-8
size: NA
D: TRBD1
CDR3: CASSLPRDSGVQYF
DNA: TGTGCCAGCAGCCTACCCCGGGACAGCGGCGTGCAGTACTTC

J: TRBJ2-3
V: TRBV5-1
size: NA
D: TRBD1
CDR3: CASSHGDRDVDTQYF
DNA: TGCGCCAGCAGCCACGGGGACAGGGATGTAGATACGCAGTATTTT

J: TRBJ2-3
V: TRBV15
size: NA
D: NA
CDR3: CATSRDGGRADTQYF
DNA: TGTGCCACCAGCAGAGATGGGGGGAGAGCAGATACGCAGTATTTT

J: TRBJ2-7
V: TRBV27
size: once
D: NA
CDR3: CASSLGPAGYEQYF
DNA: TGTGCCAGCAGTTTGGGGCCAGCGGGTTACGAGCAGTACTTC

J: TRBJ2-1
V: TRBV5-8
size: NA
D: NA
CDR3: CASSFDSYNEQFF
DNA: TGTGCCAGCAGCTTCGACAGTTACAATGAGCAGTTCTTC